This TCR beta chain was documented in a study of OX40 agonist ivuxolimab in advanced cancers. V lost 5 bases and J 0 bases, leaving 7 bases between the germline ends. The CDR3 extends over 13 amino acids. Germline V gene lookup returns CDR1 SEHNR and CDR2 FQNEAQ (reference sequence). The table came from immunoSEQ multiplex PCR; TCRdb's copy has only in-frame clones and leaves some out. Altogether around 40,000 clones are present, 85% being singletons, with the ten largest covering under 3.5%. The receptor's source is an adult with an advanced solid tumor such as melanoma, head and neck, liver or kidney cancer. The sequencing here drew on CD4+ or CD8+ T cells sorted from blood, taken in a trial of the OX40 agonist ivuxolimab. This chain uses TRBV7-9 with TRBJ1-1; maybe TRBD1 (5 bases). CDR3 in amino acids: CASSGAMNTEAFF. The CDR3 DNA sequence: TGTGCCAGCAGCGGGGCTATGAACACTGAAGCTTTCTTT.